This is a list of T cell receptor beta chains from one sample in a study of T cell repertoires in cytomegalovirus infection. TCRdb independently ran MiXCR on the reads; one entry per CDR3 protein. The profile shows some 680,000 distinct CDR3 sequences, approximately 40% of them singletons. Sequenced sample: PBMCs. Receptor source: a human donor in good health (CMV status not recorded). Some clones in this sample may be carry-over from other donors' samples. CDR3s include the opening cysteine and the closing phenylalanine or tryptophan. A D gene is named only where the DNA matches it firmly. Part of the rows lack a size; the others show once, few, many or a class for expanded clones.

TRBD2,TRBV20-1,once,TRBJ2-1,TGCAGTGCTTCGGGGGGGACTAGCGGGGGGGCTTATGAGCAGTTCTTC,CSASGGTSGGAYEQFF
-,TRBV7-8,-,TRBJ1-5,TGTGCCAGCAGACCGGAGGGGGGAGAAAAGGGCAATCAGCCCCAGCATTTT,CASRPEGGEKGNQPQHF
-,TRBV30,once,TRBJ1-2,TGTGCCTGGATGGGGGATGGCTACACCTTC,CAWMGDGYTF
-,TRBV20-1,once,TRBJ2-7,TGCAGTGCTAGTGTGCGCTTCGAGCAGTACTTC,CSASVRFEQYF
TRBD1,TRBV12-3/TRBV12-4,-,TRBJ2-1,TGTGCCAGCAGTTTAAGGGGGACAGGTTGGCGGGGTGAGCAGTTCTTC,CASSLRGTGWRGEQFF
TRBD2,TRBV7-8,-,TRBJ2-2,TGTGCCAGCAACCCCCGCACTAGCGGGAACACCGGGGAGCTGTTTTTT,CASNPRTSGNTGELFF
-,TRBV7-6,-,TRBJ1-2,TGTGCCAGCAGGAGGGGGGGGAACTATGGCTACACCTTC,CASRRGGNYGYTF
-,TRBV28,-,TRBJ2-3,TGTGCCAGCAGTTTAATCAGCGGAGGCGGCACAGATACGCAGTATTTT,CASSLISGGGTDTQYF
TRBD2,TRBV12-3/TRBV12-4,many,TRBJ2-1,TGTGCCAGCAGTCCCCCGGGGACTAGCGGAAACAATGAGCAGTTCTTC,CASSPPGTSGNNEQFF
TRBD2,TRBV20-1,-,TRBJ2-6,TGCAGTGCCGAACCCCTCGGGGAGGGTTCTGGGGCCAACGTCCTGACTTTC,CSAEPLGEGSGANVLTF
-,TRBV18,-,TRBJ2-1,TGTGCCAGCTCACCGAGACAGCGTAAAGGCAATGAGCAGTTCTTC,CASSPRQRKGNEQFF
TRBD1,TRBV2,-,TRBJ1-4,TGTGCCAGCAGCGCCTACGGCAGGGGGTCGAATGAAAAACTGTTTTTT,CASSAYGRGSNEKLFF
-,TRBV4-1,few,TRBJ1-6,TGCGCCAGCACGGGATGGATGGATTCACCCCTCCACTTT,CASTGWMDSPLHF
TRBD1,TRBV29-1,-,TRBJ2-7,TGCAGCGTTGTTGGGACAGCGACGGGCGAGCAGTACTTC,CSVVGTATGEQYF
-,TRBV2,few,TRBJ2-5,TGTGCCAGCAGTTGGCAGGGTTACGAGACCCAGTACTTC,CASSWQGYETQYF
-,TRBV7-3,many,TRBJ1-1,TGTGCCAGCAGCTTAGTTGGCACTGGGACTGAAGCTTTCTTT,CASSLVGTGTEAFF
-,TRBV12-3/TRBV12-4,few,TRBJ1-1,TGTGCCAGCAGTTTAGCGCTCGGCAGGAGGGCTTTCTTT,CASSLALGRRAFF
-,TRBV7-6,few,TRBJ2-7,TGTGCCAGCAGCCCCCCAACCGGGACCCCTGCCTACGAGCAGTACTTC,CASSPPTGTPAYEQYF
TRBD1,TRBV7-2,-,TRBJ1-2,TGTGCCAGCAGCTTAGACGCAGGGGGCGTCGGCTACACCTTC,CASSLDAGGVGYTF
TRBD2,TRBV18,-,TRBJ2-1,TGTGCCAGCTCACCGAGGAGACTAGCCGGCTACAATGAGCAGTTCTTC,CASSPRRLAGYNEQFF
-,TRBV10-3,-,TRBJ1-6,TGTGCCATCAGAGATTTACAGGCCCAGGAAAATTCACCCCTCCACTTT,CAIRDLQAQENSPLHF
-,TRBV7-2,few,TRBJ2-1,TGTGCCAGCAGACATCCGGGACCCCAGGCCGATGAGCAGTTCTTC,CASRHPGPQADEQFF
-,TRBV10-3,-,TRBJ1-1,TGTGCCATCAGTGAGGACGTTTCCCAAAAGGAAGCTTTCTTT,CAISEDVSQKEAFF
TRBD1,TRBV7-2,few,TRBJ1-4,TGTGCCAGCAGCCGACCTAGGGGGCATGGTGAAAAACTGTTTTTT,CASSRPRGHGEKLFF
-,TRBV24-1,once,TRBJ2-1,TGTGCAACCAGTGATTTGTGGGGGAGCTCCTACAATGATCAGTTCTTC,CATSDLWGSSYNDQFF
-,TRBV28,few,TRBJ2-7,TGTGCCAGCAGCCTCCGGACCGGGACTCCCGAAGGGCAGCAGTACTTC,CASSLRTGTPEGQQYF
-,TRBV7-2,many,TRBJ2-2,TGTGCCAGCAGCGTCAACACCGGGGAGCTGTTTTTT,CASSVNTGELFF
-,TRBV7-9,many,TRBJ2-2,TGTGCCAGCAGGAGTCAGTCCGGGACTTCCGGGGAGCTGTTTTTT,CASRSQSGTSGELFF
TRBD2,TRBV6-1,few,TRBJ2-3,TGTGCCAGCAGTGACCGTTGGACTAGCGGGGGGAATACGCAGTATTTT,CASSDRWTSGGNTQYF
-,TRBV11-2,-,TRBJ2-2,TGTGCCAGCAGCTTAGAATGGGGGTTCGGGGAGCTGTTTTTT,CASSLEWGFGELFF
TRBD2,TRBV11-3,-,TRBJ2-1,TGTGCCAGCAGCTTACGTCTTGGCGGGGGGGACAGTGAGCAGTTCTTC,CASSLRLGGGDSEQFF
-,TRBV28,-,TRBJ2-7,TGTGCCAGCACCCCCGGCGACAGGTCATCCTACGAGCAGTACTTC,CASTPGDRSSYEQYF
TRBD1,TRBV20-1,-,TRBJ1-6,TGCAGTGCTAAAACAGGGGACACCTATAATTCACCCCTCCACTTT,CSAKTGDTYNSPLHF
-,TRBV4-1,-,TRBJ2-3,TGCGCCAGCAGCCCATTTATTGGGGGGGCCACAGATACGCAGTATTTT,CASSPFIGGATDTQYF
-,TRBV15,-,TRBJ2-5,TGTGCCACCAGCAGACAGGCGGAGACCCAGTACTTC,CATSRQAETQYF
-,TRBV7-8,-,TRBJ1-2,TGTGCCAGCTTACCATCCAGGACTGTCCGAGGCTATGGCTACACCTTC,CASLPSRTVRGYGYTF
-,TRBV7-8,-,TRBJ1-3,TGTGCCAGGAGCCTAATCCCGGGAGGGTCGTACGGAAACACCATATATTTT,CARSLIPGGSYGNTIYF
-,TRBV7-2,many,TRBJ2-7,TGTGCCAGCAGCTTGTACTTTGGCGAGCAGTACTTC,CASSLYFGEQYF
TRBD1,TRBV27,-,TRBJ1-5,TGTGCCATCAGTCTAACCAACAGGGGCAATCAGCCCCATCCTTTT,CAISLTNRGNQPHPF
TRBD1,TRBV10-3,few,TRBJ1-1,TGTGCCATCAGGGGACAGGGGGTGGAAGCTTTCTTT,CAIRGQGVEAFF
TRBD2,TRBV7-8,few,TRBJ2-1,TGTGCCAGCAGCTTAGAGGCTAGCGGGAGGATCGCAAATGAGCAGTTCTTC,CASSLEASGRIANEQFF
-,TRBV18,-,TRBJ2-7,TGTGCCAGCTCCCCCGGACAGTTCTCCTACGAGCAGTACTTC,CASSPGQFSYEQYF
-,TRBV4-2,-,TRBJ2-3,TGTGCCAGCAGCCAAGATCACGGGGGTACGCAGTATTTT,CASSQDHGGTQYF
-,TRBV6-5,-,TRBJ1-6,TGTGCCAGCAGTAGAGGGGCAGACTATTCACCCCTCCACTTT,CASSRGADYSPLHF
TRBD1,TRBV28,-,TRBJ1-3,TGTGCCAGCGGATATCACAGGGGGCCCGGAAACACCATATATTTT,CASGYHRGPGNTIYF
-,TRBV12-3/TRBV12-4,few,TRBJ1-4,TGTGCCAGCAGTTTCGTCGGACAACATGGGAGCAAGGAAAAACTGTTTTTT,CASSFVGQHGSKEKLFF
-,TRBV12-3/TRBV12-4,few,TRBJ1-2,TGTGCCAGCAGTTTAGGCCATCCAGGGAATGGCTACACCTTC,CASSLGHPGNGYTF
-,TRBV5-3,-,TRBJ1-2,TGTGCCAGCAGCGGGGGGCCTTGGGGTTGGCAGACCGTACGATCGGGCTACACCTTC,CASSGGPWGWQTVRSGYTF
-,TRBV7-3,few,TRBJ1-2,TGTGCCAGCAGTGATTGGGGGGGCCTGCGAGATGGCTACACCTTC,CASSDWGGLRDGYTF
TRBD2,TRBV29-1,-,TRBJ2-3,TGCAGCGTTGAAGATCCCGGGAGGGTTGATACGCAGTATTTT,CSVEDPGRVDTQYF
-,TRBV5-1,-,TRBJ1-1,TGCGCCAGCAGCTTGATGGGGAATGCTGAAGCTTTCTTT,CASSLMGNAEAFF
TRBD1,TRBV2,-,TRBJ2-7,TGTGCCAGCAGTGAAGCCGGGACAGGTTCCGAGCAGTACTTC,CASSEAGTGSEQYF
-,TRBV30,-,TRBJ1-5,TGTGCCTTCAAGGCAGGGGGCAATCAGCCCCAGCATTTT,CAFKAGGNQPQHF
TRBD2,TRBV28,few,TRBJ2-2,TGTGCCAGCAGTTCCCTATATCGGAGTAGCGGGGGCGAAACGAACACCGGGGAGCTGTTTTTT,CASSSLYRSSGGETNTGELFF
-,TRBV5-4,-,TRBJ2-1,TGTGCCAGCAGCTTGGGTTCCCCCGACGGAGGGTGGCAGTTCTTC,CASSLGSPDGGWQFF
-,TRBV7-2,few,TRBJ1-2,TGTGCCAGCAGCTTAAGCACAGGGCAATATGGCTACACCTTC,CASSLSTGQYGYTF
-,TRBV4-2,many,TRBJ2-1,TGTGCCAGCAGCCAAGTAGTCGGGGATGAGCAGTTCTTC,CASSQVVGDEQFF
-,TRBV29-1,-,TRBJ2-7,TGCAGCGTTGAGGGGGGCCCGGGGCTCGGATACGAGCAGTACTTC,CSVEGGPGLGYEQYF